This T cell receptor (beta chain) was documented in a study of cytomegalovirus exposure and HLA in healthy donors. This CDR3 contains 14 residues. Germline values: CDR1 MNHNY, CDR2 SVGAGI (reference sequence). Trimming cost V 6 bases and J 5 bases; bases outside gene matches: 9. The PCR ran on 60 Vbeta and 13 Jbeta primers. Generated by immunoSEQ multiplex PCR, the TCRdb table keeps only in-frame clones and is missing some. The sample holds 70,000 to 90,000 clones. The receptor comes from a man between 18 and 29 years old in good health and CMV-seropositive. The chain recombines TRBV6-6 with TRBJ2-7; 8 bases align to TRBD2. Sequenced sample: PBMCs. CDR3 in amino acids: CASRGGAGVHEQYF. In nucleotides, the CDR3 is TGTGCCAGCAGGGGGGGAGCGGGAGTACACGAGCAGTACTTC.